This T cell receptor (beta chain) originates from a study of blood T cell repertoires in COVID-19. Study overall: The samples span acute and convalescent COVID-19 from the United States, Italy and Spain. Sources were T cells, B-cell-depleted T cells, or PBMCs; the material itself was cDNA or gDNA.

Under the authors' procedure: Amplification of reference gene primers provided the estimated nucleated cell counts. Sequencing used immunoSEQ multiplex PCR; TCRdb keeps in-frame clones, though not all of them. The DNA was the basis for D and trimming; V, J and clone size are from that table. The data hold more than 70,000 clones, with about 88% observed a single time. The CDR3 is made up of 15 amino acids. V lost 2 bases and J lost 6, with 17 bases in between. Looked up from germline, CDR1 is LGHNA and CDR2 is YNFKEQ. The sample consisted of peripheral blood. The chain carries TRBV4-2 and TRBJ2-7; TRBD1 might be the D (5 bases). This TCR was sampled from a man aged 60 to 75 with acute or convalescent COVID-19. The CDR3 loop is CASSQLATQGGEQYF. The DNA of the CDR3 is TGTGCCAGCAGCCAACTTGCCACTCAGGGCGGCGAGCAGTACTTC.